The 25 T cell receptor beta chains presented below share a single source sample, sequenced in a study of cytomegalovirus exposure and HLA in healthy donors. Primers included in the PCR were 60 Vbeta and 13 Jbeta primers. Assay: immunoSEQ multiplex PCR; the TCRdb copy retains only in-frame clones and omits some. This sample has approximately 200,000 clones, with more than 70% found just once. Material: PBMCs. These receptors originate from a boy aged 5-17 years in good health and CMV-seronegative.

This chain uses TRBV29-1 with TRBJ2-7; maybe TRBD2 (6 bases). The V end lost 6 bases, the J end lost 4 bases, and 13 bases lay between the germline ends. This CDR3 contains 12 residues. Germline CDR1 and CDR2: SQVTM and ANQGSEA. This CDR3 reads CSVGGGTYEQYF. In DNA, the CDR3 is TGCAGCGTCGGGGGAGGCACATACGAGCAGTACTTC.

The chain has TRBV6-5 and TRBJ2-7; tentative D call: TRBD1 (5 bases). Germline V gene lookup returns CDR1 MNHEY and CDR2 SVGAGI. V was shortened by 2 bases and J by 5 bases, with 13 bases between the two germline ends. This CDR3 region has 14 residues. The CDR3 is CASSYAQGFHEQYF. The DNA of the CDR3 is TGTGCCAGCAGTTACGCTCAGGGTTTCCACGAGCAGTACTTC.

The chain uses TRBV5-5 and TRBJ2-3; 11 bases line up with TRBD2. The CDR3 has 16 residues. Germline V gene sequence: CDR1 SGHKS, CDR2 YYEKEE (reference sequence). V lost 4 bases to trimming and J lost 4 bases; unmatched junction nucleotides: 8. The CDR3 region has the DNA TGTGCCAGCAGCCTACCGACTAGCGGGATGTCAGATACGCAGTATTTT. This sequence encodes CASSLPTSGMSDTQYF.

The chain is built from TRBV11-2 and TRBJ1-5, with unresolved D. CDR3 length: 13 residues. The germline V gene has CDR1 SGHAT and CDR2 FQNNGV. Trimming pared 4 bases from V and 2 bases from J, leaving 6 bases between. The CDR3 DNA sequence: TGTGCCAGCAGCTCGCAGGGCAATCAGCCCCAGCATTTT. Translation gives CASSSQGNQPQHF.

The chain combines TRBV2 with TRBJ2-2; TRBD2 matches at 7 bases. CDR3 length: 14 residues. The V gene end was trimmed by 8 bases and the J gene end by 5 bases; junction bases not matched to a gene: 8. The germline V gene has CDR1 SNHLY and CDR2 FYNNEI. The DNA for the CDR3 is TGTGCCAGCTTGGCGGGAGTGGGGACCGGGGAGCTGTTTTTT. Translated, it gives CASLAGVGTGELFF.

This sequence joins TRBV30 and TRBJ2-7, with D uncertain. This CDR3 contains 12 residues. CDR1 and CDR2 (germline): GTSNPN, SVGIG (reference sequence). V dropped 0 bases and J dropped 1 base, with 4 bases sitting between them. As DNA, the CDR3 is TGTGCCTGGAGTGTAGCTTCCTACGAGCAGTACTTC. As protein: CAWSVASYEQYF.

The chain carries TRBV9 and TRBJ2-2, with D possibly TRBD2 on 6 matching bases. With 3 bases removed from V and 4 bases from J, the gap between germline ends came to 19 bases. The V gene's germline CDR1 is SGDLS and CDR2 YYNGEE. This CDR3 has 17 residues. In nucleotides, the CDR3 is TGTGCCAGCAGCGGAGTAATCGGGAGTCGGGGCACCGGGGAGCTGTTTTTT. Protein: CASSGVIGSRGTGELFF.

The chain is built from TRBV5-8 and TRBJ2-3; 7 bases map to TRBD2. The germline V gene has CDR1 SGHTS and CDR2 YDEGEE. V shed 4 bases, J shed 0 bases, and the junction held 8 bases outside the gene matches. This CDR3 is 16 amino acids long. As DNA, the CDR3 is TGTGCCAGCAGCCCCATAGCGGGTGTTAGCACAGATACGCAGTATTTT. This translates into CASSPIAGVSTDTQYF.

The chain has TRBV15 and TRBJ1-1, with 8 bases aligning to TRBD1. V gave up 3 bases and J gave up 1 base; unmatched junction bases: 13. Germline lookup yields CDR1 LNHNV and CDR2 YYDKDF (reference sequence). This CDR3 region has 18 residues. CDR3 DNA: TGTGCCACCAGCAGGGCAGGGGGCGCAGGGAATGGGAACACTGAAGCTTTCTTT. Translating gives CATSRAGGAGNGNTEAFF.

This clone was observed once. CDR3: CASSQHRGRDEQYF. The DNA for the CDR3 is TGTGCCAGCAGCCAACACAGGGGGAGGGACGAGCAGTACTTC. The chain is built from TRBV16 and TRBJ2-7; possible D gene TRBD1, 8 bases. There are 14 residues in the CDR3. Trimming pared 2 bases from V and 5 bases from J, leaving 13 bases between. Germline V gives CDR1 KGHSY, CDR2 FQNENV.

V is TRBV5-5 and J is TRBJ1-4, with 7 bases matching TRBD1. Germline assignment: CDR1 SGHKS and CDR2 YYEKEE (reference sequence). The CDR3 totals 13 residues. V lost 0 bases and J lost 12; bases outside the gene matches: 5. The CDR3 spells CASSLDGQAELFF. The CDR3 DNA sequence: TGTGCCAGCAGCTTGGACGGACAGGCGGAACTGTTTTTT.

The rearrangement joins TRBV10-1 to TRBJ2-1; 13 bases line up with TRBD2. V shed 4 bases and J 2 bases; nucleotides not matched to a gene: 2. CDR3 size: 16 residues. Germline V CDR1 and CDR2: WNHNN, SYGVQD (reference sequence). The CDR3 loop is CASSGLAGGPYNEQFF. CDR3 coding DNA: TGCGCCAGCAGTGGACTAGCGGGGGGCCCCTACAATGAGCAGTTCTTC.

V usage is TRBV18 and J usage is TRBJ1-1; perhaps TRBD1 as D (6 bases). This CDR3 spans 14 amino acids. CDR1 is KGHSH and CDR2 is LQKENI in the germline V gene. Trimming took 4 bases from V and 2 from J, leaving 11 bases between them. DNA of the CDR3: TGTGCCAGCTCACGAGAACAGGGTAACACTGAAGCTTTCTTT. Its translation is CASSREQGNTEAFF.

The chain recombines TRBV7-2 with TRBJ1-2; D not resolved. The CDR3 has 13 residues. Trimming cost V 4 bases and J 13 bases, with 19 bases left between them. Germline values: CDR1 SGHTA, CDR2 FQGNSA. CDR3 in amino acids: CASSSPQIVIRTF. As DNA, the CDR3 is TGTGCCAGCAGCTCCCCCCAAATAGTTATCCGCACCTTC.

This clone was seen only once. The V gene is TRBV12-5, the J gene TRBJ2-2; 13 bases line up with TRBD2. Germline lookup yields CDR1 LGHNT and CDR2 FRNRAP. The CDR3 covers 16 residues. Germline trimming cut 6 bases from V and 6 bases from J; bases unmatched to any gene: 7. CDR3 in DNA: TGTGCTAGTGGCCGGACTAGCGGGAGACGCGCCGGGGAGCTGTTTTTT. This gives the protein CASGRTSGRRAGELFF. Supplemented by reference TRBV12-5 and TRBJ2-2, the full variable domain reads DARVTQTPRHKVTEMGQEVTMRCQPILGHNTVFWYRQTMMQGLELLAYFRNRAPLDDSGMPKDRFSAEMPDATLATLKIQPSEPRDSAVYFCASGRTSGRRAGELFFGEGSRLTVL.

The chain employs TRBV29-1 and TRBJ2-2; tentatively, D is TRBD1 (6 bases). This CDR3 region has 13 residues. V lost 5 bases to trimming and J lost 1 base, with 8 bases between them. Per the germline V gene, CDR1 is SQVTM and CDR2 is ANQGSEA. CDR3 amino acids: CSVYRENTGELFF. As DNA, the CDR3 is TGCAGCGTTTACAGGGAGAACACCGGGGAGCTGTTTTTT.

This chain connects TRBV7-9 to TRBJ1-4; D remains ambiguous. V lost 4 bases, J lost 0 bases, and 9 bases lay in between. Per the germline V gene, CDR1 is SEHNR and CDR2 is FQNEAQ (reference sequence). The CDR3 length is 15 residues. As DNA, the CDR3 is TGTGCCAGCAGCTCTCGACGGGCAACTAATGAAAAACTGTTTTTT. Translation: CASSSRRATNEKLFF.

V gene TRBV29-1 combines with J gene TRBJ1-2, with 7 positions matching TRBD1. The V gene end was trimmed by 7 bases and the J gene end by 7 bases; junction bases not matched to a gene: 9. The CDR3 spans 12 residues. Germline V CDR1 and CDR2: SQVTM, ANQGSEA. The CDR3 here is CSAIDRVTGYTF. The CDR3 region has the DNA TGCAGCGCTATAGACAGGGTTACTGGCTACACCTTC.

The chain uses TRBV27 and TRBJ1-1; a possible D gene is TRBD1 (6 bases). This CDR3 comprises 13 residues. Between the trimmed V and J ends, which lost 5 bases and 4 bases, there was a span of 11 bases. Germline CDR1 and CDR2: MNHEY and SMNVEV (reference sequence). CDR3 sequence (DNA): TGTGCCAGCAGTCGGGGGGCCCCCACTGAAGCTTTCTTT. Its protein is CASSRGAPTEAFF.

This chain uses TRBV5-1 with TRBJ2-3, with 9 bases lining up with TRBD1. The J segment lost 3 bases and the V segment lost 2 bases, leaving 7 bases of the junction unmatched. The CDR3 runs to 16 residues. The germline V gene has CDR1 SGHRS and CDR2 YFSETQ. The DNA of the CDR3 is TGCGCCAGCAGCTTTCGACAGGGGGGGTATACAGATACGCAGTATTTT. This translates into CASSFRQGGYTDTQYF. Full variable domain (missing parts from reference TRBV5-1 and TRBJ2-3): KAGVTQTPRYLIKTRGQQVTLSCSPISGHRSVSWYQQTPGQGLQFLFEYFSETQRNKGNFPGRFSGRQFSNSRSEMNVSTLELGDSALYLCASSFRQGGYTDTQYFGPGTRLTVL.

A note on this clone: One junction end does not reproduce the germline sequence, and a read error may be involved. The rearrangement uses TRBV27 and TRBJ2-7, with D maybe TRBD2 (6 bases). The CDR3 sequence is 15 residues long. The germline V gene has CDR1 MNHEY and CDR2 SMNVEV (reference sequence). The chain's CDR3 is CATSGVGGNLYEQYF. In DNA, the CDR3 is TGTGCCACCAGTGGGGTTGGCGGGAATTTATACGAGCAGTACTTC.

The CDR3 region has the DNA TGTGCCAGCAGTCGACAGAGTGGGGAGACCCAGTACTTC. Translating it yields CASSRQSGETQYF. The chain has TRBV27 and TRBJ2-5; D is possibly TRBD1 (5 bases). This CDR3 comprises 13 residues. CDR1 and CDR2 from the germline V gene are MNHEY and SMNVEV (reference sequence). Trimming cost V 5 bases and J 5 bases, with 12 bases left between them.

The chain links TRBV7-6 to TRBJ1-6, with D perhaps TRBD1 (5 bases). CDR1 is SGHVS, CDR2 FNYEAQ, per germline. This CDR3 comprises 15 residues. Trimming took 4 bases from V and 9 from J, leaving 16 bases between them. This chain's CDR3 is CASSSPWGRSSPLHF. DNA of the CDR3: TGTGCCAGCAGCTCCCCCTGGGGGAGGAGTTCACCCCTCCACTTT.

This chain connects TRBV12-5 to TRBJ2-3; the match to TRBD2 covers 8 bases. V lost 3 bases to trimming and J lost 3 bases; unmatched junction nucleotides: 11. Germline-derived CDR1 and CDR2 are LGHNT and FRNRAP. The CDR3 spans 17 residues. This CDR3 is CASGLVPAGGGTDTQYF. The CDR3 nucleotides read TGTGCTAGTGGTTTAGTCCCAGCCGGGGGGGGAACAGATACGCAGTATTTT. Variable domain in full (rest from reference TRBV12-5 and TRBJ2-3): DARVTQTPRHKVTEMGQEVTMRCQPILGHNTVFWYRQTMMQGLELLAYFRNRAPLDDSGMPKDRFSAEMPDATLATLKIQPSEPRDSAVYFCASGLVPAGGGTDTQYFGPGTRLTVL.

V is TRBV7-9 and J is TRBJ2-2, with 14 bases identical to TRBD2. The J segment lost 3 bases and the V segment lost 5 bases, leaving 8 bases of the junction unmatched. The germline V gene encodes CDR1 SEHNR and CDR2 FQNEAQ (reference sequence). The CDR3 consists of 18 residues. This CDR3 reads CASSQGLAGASDTGELFF. CDR3 in DNA: TGTGCCAGCAGCCAGGGACTAGCGGGGGCCTCAGACACCGGGGAGCTGTTTTTT.